Sequencing of this T cell receptor beta chain was carried out in a study of blood T cell repertoires in COVID-19 (TCRdb year 2020). About the study as a whole: Collaborator samples came from the United States, Italy and Spain and covered acute and convalescent phases of COVID-19. The material from the prospective study consisted of cDNA or gDNA derived from T cells, B-cell-depleted T cells, or PBMCs. Sample metadata almost always included a de-identified subject ID, COVID-19 status, age in years and sex. The samples were drawn from two sources: the first 160 participants of the ongoing ImmuneRACE study, and 950 to 1,500 subjects contributed by 6 global collaborators. The repertoires were made available in a free public database intended to serve as a resource for research on the immune response to SARS-CoV-2. Where available, HLA class I and class II types were taken from metadata supplied by the sample provider and were not determined by assay-based typing. Deeply sampled blood TCRbeta repertoires from subjects exposed to, actively infected with, or recovered from COVID-19 were included in the dataset. Study-wide findings and limitations: The quantity of clinical and demographic metadata differed by source and by participant and was supplied without curation.

The germline V gene encodes CDR1 MNHNY and CDR2 SVGAGI (reference sequence). Relative to germline, V is 6 bases shorter and J is 1 base shorter, with 10 bases between their ends. Including cysteine and phenylalanine, the CDR3 has 14 amino acids. CDR3 DNA is the only sequence kept; it has 42 bases, read in frame from the first base. About this clone itself: Its antigen has not been determined. No base quality values were provided; no much bigger clone lies one nucleotide off.

In Seattle, one collaborating source enrolled patients while the infection was active and tracked those patients longitudinally over the course of disease. Whole blood was collected in K2EDTA tubes by collaborating institutions according to the institutions' own protocols. For TCRbeta analysis, collaborators shipped samples as frozen whole blood, isolated PBMCs, or DNA extracted from either of those sample types. TCRbeta CDR3 regions were amplified from genomic DNA by means of the immunoSEQ Assay, a bias-controlled multiplex PCR. For the original study's pipeline: Within the assay, amplification of reference gene primers was used to estimate how many nucleated cells each sample contained. To quantify the absolute abundance of each unique TCRbeta CDR3 rearrangement, sequence reads were collapsed and filtered. Productive Simpson clonality was computed per sample as the square root of Simpson's diversity index over productive rearrangements. This immuneACCESS table, as held by TCRdb, lists in-frame sequences with V and J called but not all clones. Of the missing ones, under half trace to an unresolved V gene in checked studies; the others have no known cause. The DNA was the basis for D and trimming; V, J and clone size are from that table. The table for this sample lists approximately 120,000 clones; 75% to 90% of them were counted only once. Of the sample, approximately 3.5% is held by the ten largest clones.

Recombination linked TRBV6-6 to TRBJ2-1; no D segment can be confidently identified. The sample was peripheral blood. This receptor was obtained from a woman of 80 years or more with COVID-19, enrolled during active disease. The CDR3: CASSETGSYNEQFF. At the DNA level, the sequence is TGTGCCAGCAGCGAGACGGGTTCCTACAATGAGCAGTTCTTC.